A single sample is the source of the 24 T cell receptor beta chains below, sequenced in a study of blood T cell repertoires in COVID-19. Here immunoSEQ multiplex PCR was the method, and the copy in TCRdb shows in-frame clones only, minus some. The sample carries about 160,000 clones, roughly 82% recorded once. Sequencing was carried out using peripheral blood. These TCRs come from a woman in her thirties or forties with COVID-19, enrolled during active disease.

The CDR3 DNA is TGTGCCAGCAGCCGACGTAGGGGCGGGGACAATGAGCAGTTCTTC. Translation gives CASSRRRGGDNEQFF. The chain employs TRBV6-2 or TRBV6-3 and TRBJ2-1, with a tentative D call TRBD2 (6 bases). The CDR3 length is 15 residues. CDR1 and CDR2 from the germline V gene are MNHEY and SVGEGT. V was shortened by 6 bases and J by 5 bases, with 17 bases between the two germline ends.

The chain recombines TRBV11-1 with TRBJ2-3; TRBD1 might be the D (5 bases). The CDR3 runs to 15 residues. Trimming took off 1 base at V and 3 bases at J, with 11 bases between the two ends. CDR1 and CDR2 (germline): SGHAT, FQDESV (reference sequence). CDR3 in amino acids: CASSLGPAGTDTQYF. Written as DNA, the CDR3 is TGTGCCAGCAGCTTAGGCCCCGCAGGGACAGATACGCAGTATTTT. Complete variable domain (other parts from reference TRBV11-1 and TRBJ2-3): EAEVAQSPRYKITEKSQAVAFWCDPISGHATLYWYRQILGQGPELLVQFQDESVVDDSQLPKDRFSAERLKGVDSTLKIQPAELGDSAMYLCASSLGPAGTDTQYFGPGTRLTVL.

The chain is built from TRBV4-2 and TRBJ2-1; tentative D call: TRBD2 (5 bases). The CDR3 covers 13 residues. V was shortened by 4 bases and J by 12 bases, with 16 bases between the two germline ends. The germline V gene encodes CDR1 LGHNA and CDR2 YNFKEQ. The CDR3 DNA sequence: TGTGCCAGCAGCCCGTTGACTCTCGAGGGGCAGTTCTTC. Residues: CASSPLTLEGQFF.

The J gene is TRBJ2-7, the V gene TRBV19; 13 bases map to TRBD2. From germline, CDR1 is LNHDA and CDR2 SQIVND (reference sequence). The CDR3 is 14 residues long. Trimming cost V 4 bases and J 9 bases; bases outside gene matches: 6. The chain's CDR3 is CASSTGLAGVVQYF. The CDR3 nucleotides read TGTGCCAGTAGTACCGGACTAGCGGGAGTGGTGCAGTACTTC.

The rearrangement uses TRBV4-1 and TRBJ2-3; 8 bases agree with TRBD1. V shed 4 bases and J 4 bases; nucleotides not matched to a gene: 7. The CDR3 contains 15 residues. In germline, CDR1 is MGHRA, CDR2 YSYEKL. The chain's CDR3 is CASSPNGQGSDTQYF. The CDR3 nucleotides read TGCGCCAGCAGCCCCAACGGACAGGGCTCAGATACGCAGTATTTT.

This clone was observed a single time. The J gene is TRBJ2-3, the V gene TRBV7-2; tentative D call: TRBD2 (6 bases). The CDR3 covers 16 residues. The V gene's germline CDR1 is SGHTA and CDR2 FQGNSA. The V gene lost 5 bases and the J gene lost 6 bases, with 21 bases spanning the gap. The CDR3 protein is CASSQTRGSWGDTQYF. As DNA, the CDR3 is TGTGCCAGCAGCCAAACCCGGGGGTCCTGGGGGGATACGCAGTATTTT.

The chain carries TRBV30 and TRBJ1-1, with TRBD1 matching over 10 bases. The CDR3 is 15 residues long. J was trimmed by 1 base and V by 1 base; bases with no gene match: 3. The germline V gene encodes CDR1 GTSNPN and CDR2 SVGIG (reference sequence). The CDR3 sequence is CAWSEGQGENTEAFF. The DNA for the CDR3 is TGTGCCTGGAGTGAAGGACAGGGGGAGAACACTGAAGCTTTCTTT.

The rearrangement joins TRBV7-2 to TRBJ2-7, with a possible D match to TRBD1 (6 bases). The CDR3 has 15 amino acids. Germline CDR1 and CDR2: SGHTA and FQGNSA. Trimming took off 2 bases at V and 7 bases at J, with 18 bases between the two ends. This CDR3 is CASSLLGGPRGEQYF. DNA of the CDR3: TGTGCCAGCAGCTTATTAGGGGGACCCCGGGGTGAGCAGTACTTC.

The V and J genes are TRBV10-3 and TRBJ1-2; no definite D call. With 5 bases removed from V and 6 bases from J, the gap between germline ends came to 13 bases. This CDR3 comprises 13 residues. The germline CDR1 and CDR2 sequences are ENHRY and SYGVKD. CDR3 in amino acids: CAISPPVADGYTF. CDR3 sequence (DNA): TGTGCCATCAGTCCCCCGGTCGCGGATGGCTACACCTTC.

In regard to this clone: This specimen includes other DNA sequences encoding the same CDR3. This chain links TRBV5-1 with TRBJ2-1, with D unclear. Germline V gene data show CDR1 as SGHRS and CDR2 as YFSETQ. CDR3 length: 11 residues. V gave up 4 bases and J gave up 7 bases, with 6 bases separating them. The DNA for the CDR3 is TGCGCCAGCAGCCTAAATAATGAGCAGTTCTTC. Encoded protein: CASSLNNEQFF.

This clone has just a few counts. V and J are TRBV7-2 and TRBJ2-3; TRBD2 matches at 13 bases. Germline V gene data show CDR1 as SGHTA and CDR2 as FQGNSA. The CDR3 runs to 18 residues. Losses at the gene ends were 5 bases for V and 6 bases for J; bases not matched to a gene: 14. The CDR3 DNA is TGTGCCAGCAGCCCAGTACGTCGGACTAGCGGGAGAAAGGATACGCAGTATTTT. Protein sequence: CASSPVRRTSGRKDTQYF.

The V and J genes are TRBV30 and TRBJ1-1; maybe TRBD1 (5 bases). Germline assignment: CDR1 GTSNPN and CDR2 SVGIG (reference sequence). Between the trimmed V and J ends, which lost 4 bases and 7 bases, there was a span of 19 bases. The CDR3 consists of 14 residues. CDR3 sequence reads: CAWKGDFLTSEAFF. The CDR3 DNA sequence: TGTGCCTGGAAAGGGGACTTTCTGACAAGTGAAGCTTTCTTT. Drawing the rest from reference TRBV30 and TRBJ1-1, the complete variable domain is SQTIHQWPATLVQPVGSPLSLECTVEGTSNPNLYWYRQAAGRGLQLLFYSVGIGQISSEVPQNLSASRPQDRQFILSSKKLLLSDSGFYLCAWKGDFLTSEAFFGQGTRLTVV.

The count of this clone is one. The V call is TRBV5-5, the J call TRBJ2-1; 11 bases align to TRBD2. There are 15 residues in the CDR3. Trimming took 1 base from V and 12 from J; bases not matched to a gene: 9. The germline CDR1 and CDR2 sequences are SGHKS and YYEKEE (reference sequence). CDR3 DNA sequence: TGTGCCAGCAGCTTGTCAACTAGCGGGAGAAGTGGGCAGTTCTTC. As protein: CASSLSTSGRSGQFF. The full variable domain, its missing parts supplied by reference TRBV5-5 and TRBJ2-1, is DAGVTQSPTHLIKTRGQQVTLRCSPISGHKSVSWYQQVLGQGPQFIFQYYEKEERGRGNFPDRFSARQFPNYSSELNVNALLLGDSALYLCASSLSTSGRSGQFFGPGTRLTVL.

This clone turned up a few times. The CDR3 protein is CASSLVLAVDEQFF. The CDR3 DNA is TGTGCCAGCAGCTTAGTACTAGCTGTGGATGAGCAGTTCTTC. The chain couples TRBV11-1 to TRBJ2-1; maybe TRBD2 (6 bases). Germline V gives CDR1 SGHAT, CDR2 FQDESV (reference sequence). The CDR3 runs 14 residues. The V and J ends lost 1 base and 8 bases respectively, with 12 bases between them.

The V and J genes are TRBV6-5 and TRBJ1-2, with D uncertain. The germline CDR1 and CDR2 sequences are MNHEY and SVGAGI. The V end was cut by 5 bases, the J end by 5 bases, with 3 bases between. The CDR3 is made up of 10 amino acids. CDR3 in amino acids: CASSQYGYTF. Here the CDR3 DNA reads TGTGCCAGCAGTCAGTATGGCTACACCTTC.

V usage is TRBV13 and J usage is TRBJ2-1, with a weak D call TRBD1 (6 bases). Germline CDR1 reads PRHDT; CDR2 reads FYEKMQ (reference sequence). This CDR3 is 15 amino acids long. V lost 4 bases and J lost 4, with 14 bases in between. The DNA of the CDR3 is TGTGCCAGCAGCTCCCAGGGGATAGGGTACAATGAGCAGTTCTTC. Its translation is CASSSQGIGYNEQFF. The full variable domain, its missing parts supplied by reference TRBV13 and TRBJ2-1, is AAGVIQSPRHLIKEKRETATLKCYPIPRHDTVYWYQQGPGQDPQFLISFYEKMQSDKGSIPDRFSAQQFSDYHSELNMSSLELGDSALYFCASSSQGIGYNEQFFGPGTRLTVL.

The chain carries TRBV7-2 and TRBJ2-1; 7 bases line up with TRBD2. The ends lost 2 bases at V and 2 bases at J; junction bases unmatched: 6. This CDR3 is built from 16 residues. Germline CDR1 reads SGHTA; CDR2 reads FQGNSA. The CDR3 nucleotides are TGTGCCAGCAGCTTAATGGAGGGAGGGGCCTACAATGAGCAGTTCTTC. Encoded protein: CASSLMEGGAYNEQFF. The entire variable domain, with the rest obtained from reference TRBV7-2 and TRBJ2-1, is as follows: GAGVSQSPSNKVTEKGKDVELRCDPISGHTALYWYRQSLGQGLEFLIYFQGNSAPDKSGLPSDRFSAERTGGSVSTLTIQRTQQEDSAVYLCASSLMEGGAYNEQFFGPGTRLTVL.

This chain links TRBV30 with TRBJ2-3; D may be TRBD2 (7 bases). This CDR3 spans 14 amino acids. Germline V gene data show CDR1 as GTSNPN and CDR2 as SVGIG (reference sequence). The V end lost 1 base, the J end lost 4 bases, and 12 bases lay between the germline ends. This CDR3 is CAWSDRAGADTQYF. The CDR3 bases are TGTGCCTGGAGTGACAGGGCGGGGGCAGATACGCAGTATTTT.

The CDR3 DNA reads as TGCAGTGCTAGTTTGGGACAGGGAAGTGGCTACACCTTC. The encoded protein is CSASLGQGSGYTF. The chain uses TRBV20-1 and TRBJ1-2, with TRBD1 identical over 9 bases. This CDR3 comprises 13 residues. The trim removed 3 bases at V and 7 bases at J, leaving 6 bases unmatched. Germline loops: CDR1 DFQATT, CDR2 SNEGSKA (reference sequence).

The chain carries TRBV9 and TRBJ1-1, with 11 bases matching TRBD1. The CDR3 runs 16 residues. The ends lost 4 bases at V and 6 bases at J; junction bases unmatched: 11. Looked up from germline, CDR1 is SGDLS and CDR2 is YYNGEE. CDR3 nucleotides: TGTGCCAGCAGCCCGGGATTGGGGACAGGGGGGCCTGAAGCTTTCTTT. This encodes CASSPGLGTGGPEAFF.

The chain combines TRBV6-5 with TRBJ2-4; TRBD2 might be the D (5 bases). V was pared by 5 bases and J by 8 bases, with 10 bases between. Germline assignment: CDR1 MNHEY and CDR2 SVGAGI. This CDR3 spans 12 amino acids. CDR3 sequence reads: CASSLQRDIQYF. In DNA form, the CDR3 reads TGTGCCAGCAGTCTACAGAGGGACATTCAGTACTTC.

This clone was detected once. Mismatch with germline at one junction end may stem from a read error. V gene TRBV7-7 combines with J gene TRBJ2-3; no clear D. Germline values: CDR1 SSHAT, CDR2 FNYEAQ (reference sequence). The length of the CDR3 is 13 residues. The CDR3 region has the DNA TGTGCTAGCAGCTCGCTCCGAGGAGATACGCAGTATTTT. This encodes CASSSLRGDTQYF.

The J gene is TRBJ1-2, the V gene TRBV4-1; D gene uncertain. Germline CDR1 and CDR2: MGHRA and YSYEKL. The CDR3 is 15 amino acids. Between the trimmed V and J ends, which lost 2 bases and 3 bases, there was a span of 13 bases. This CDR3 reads CASSQLLTEYYGYTF. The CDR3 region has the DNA TGCGCCAGCAGCCAATTACTCACAGAGTACTATGGCTACACCTTC.

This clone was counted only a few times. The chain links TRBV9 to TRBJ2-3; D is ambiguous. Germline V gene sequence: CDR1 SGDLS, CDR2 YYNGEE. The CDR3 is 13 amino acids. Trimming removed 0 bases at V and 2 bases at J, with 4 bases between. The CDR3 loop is CASSVAFTDTQYF. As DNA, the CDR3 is TGTGCCAGCAGCGTAGCTTTCACAGATACGCAGTATTTT.